Described below is a single T cell receptor (beta chain) sequence and its context. The sequenced template was RNA, covering the TCR beta CDR3 region. HTBI primers were used in a first-round RT-PCR, which preceded a second-round multiplex PCR. TCRdb re-derived calls from the multiplex PCR reads in MiXCR, one entry per CDR3 protein. This table holds some 370,000 distinct CDR3 sequences, 17% found once. This entry is derived from a study of Graves' ophthalmopathy and Graves' hyperthyroidism. With V trimmed by 1 base and J by 2 bases, 19 bases remained unmatched. The CDR3 has 20 residues. The sample consisted of peripheral blood. This sequence originates from an adult woman with stable Graves' hyperthyroidism. The V and J genes are TRBV12-3 or TRBV12-4 and TRBJ1-1; 7 bases fit TRBD1. CDR3 sequence reads: CASSLEETGFMSLLNTEAFF. CDR3 nucleotides: TGTGCCAGCAGTTTAGAGGAGACAGGGTTTATGTCCCTTCTTAACACTGAAGCTTTCTTT.